This T cell receptor (beta chain) was captured by sequencing in a study of T cells in pancreatic ductal adenocarcinoma. General study findings and limits: Compared with tumor, blood showed more total productive templates and around 8-fold more clonotypes. This surgical cohort overrepresents the minority presenting with early-stage disease. Tumor-versus-blood clonality comparisons may be biased toward lower tumor diversity. Mean clonality was roughly 0.11 in tumors and roughly 0.072 in blood, not significantly different.

Comment on this clone: Its antigen is unidentified.

Selected pancreatic ductal adenocarcinoma patients had undergone surgery without neoadjuvant therapy. TCRdb keeps only in-frame clones here, not all; method: immunoSEQ multiplex PCR. The repertoire holds 97,000 or so clones, nearly 95% seen once, with roughly 3.1% in the top ten. This receptor was taken from a human donor with pancreatic ductal adenocarcinoma. The sequencing input was PBMCs.

CDR3 sequence reads: CASSIPRGNEQFF. The CDR3 DNA sequence: TGTGCCAGCAGCATCCCACGAGGAAATGAGCAGTTCTTC. V usage is TRBV28 and J usage is TRBJ2-1; D not resolved. The V gene's germline CDR1 is MDHEN and CDR2 SYDVKM. The V end lost 6 bases, the J end lost 7 bases, and 13 bases lay between the germline ends. The CDR3 extends over 13 amino acids.